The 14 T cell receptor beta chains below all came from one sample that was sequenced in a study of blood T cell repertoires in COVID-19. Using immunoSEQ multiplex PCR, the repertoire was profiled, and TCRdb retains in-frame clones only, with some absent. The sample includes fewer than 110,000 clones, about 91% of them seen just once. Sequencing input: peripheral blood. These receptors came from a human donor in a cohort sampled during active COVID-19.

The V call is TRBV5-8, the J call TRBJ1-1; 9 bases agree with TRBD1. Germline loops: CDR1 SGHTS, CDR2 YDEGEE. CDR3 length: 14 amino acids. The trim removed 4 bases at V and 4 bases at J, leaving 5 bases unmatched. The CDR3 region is CASSVTGGTTEAFF. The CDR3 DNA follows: TGTGCCAGCAGCGTGACAGGGGGGACCACTGAAGCTTTCTTT.

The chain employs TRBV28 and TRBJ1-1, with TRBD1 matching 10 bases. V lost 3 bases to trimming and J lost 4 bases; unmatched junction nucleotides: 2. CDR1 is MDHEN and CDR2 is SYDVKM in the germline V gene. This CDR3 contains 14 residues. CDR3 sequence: CASSLGQGRTEAFF. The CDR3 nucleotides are TGTGCCAGCAGTTTGGGACAGGGGCGCACTGAAGCTTTCTTT.

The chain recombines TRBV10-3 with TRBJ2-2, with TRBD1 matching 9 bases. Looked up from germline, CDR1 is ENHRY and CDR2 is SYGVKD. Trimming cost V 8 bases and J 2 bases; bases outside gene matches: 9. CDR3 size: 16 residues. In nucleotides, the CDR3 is TGTGCCATCCGAGGAGCGGGACAGGGAAACACCGGGGAGCTGTTTTTT. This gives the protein CAIRGAGQGNTGELFF.

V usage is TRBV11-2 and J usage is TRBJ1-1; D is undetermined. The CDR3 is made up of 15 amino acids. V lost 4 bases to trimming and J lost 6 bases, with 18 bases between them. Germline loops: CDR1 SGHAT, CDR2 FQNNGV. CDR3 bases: TGTGCCAGCAGCTACCAGTTAGGAGATCCCTCTGAAGCTTTCTTT. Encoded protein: CASSYQLGDPSEAFF.

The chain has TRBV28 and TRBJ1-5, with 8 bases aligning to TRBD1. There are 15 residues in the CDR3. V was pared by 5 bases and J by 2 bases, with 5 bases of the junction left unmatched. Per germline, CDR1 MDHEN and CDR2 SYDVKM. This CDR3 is CASSPRGQGNQPQHF. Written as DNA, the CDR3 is TGTGCCAGCAGTCCCAGGGGGCAGGGCAATCAGCCCCAGCATTTT.

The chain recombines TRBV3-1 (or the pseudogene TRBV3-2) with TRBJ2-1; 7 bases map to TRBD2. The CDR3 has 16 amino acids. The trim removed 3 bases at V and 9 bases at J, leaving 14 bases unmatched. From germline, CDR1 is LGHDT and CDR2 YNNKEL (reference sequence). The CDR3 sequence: CASSHLERGSKGEQFF. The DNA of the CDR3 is TGTGCCAGCAGCCACCTCGAGCGGGGTAGTAAGGGTGAGCAGTTCTTC.

The chain's CDR3 is CASSLVVAGGTDTQYF. CDR3 DNA sequence: TGCGCCAGCAGCTTGGTGGTAGCGGGGGGCACAGATACGCAGTATTTT. V is TRBV5-1 and J is TRBJ2-3; 9 nucleotides line up with TRBD2. Per the germline V gene, CDR1 is SGHRS and CDR2 is YFSETQ. The CDR3 is 16 residues long. Unmatched junction bases numbered 3, after V lost 0 bases and J lost 1 base.

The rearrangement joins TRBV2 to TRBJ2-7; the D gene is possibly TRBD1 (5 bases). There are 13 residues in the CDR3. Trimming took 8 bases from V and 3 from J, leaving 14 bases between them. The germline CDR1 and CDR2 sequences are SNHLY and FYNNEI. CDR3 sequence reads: CASRPGFSYEQYF. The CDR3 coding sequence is TGTGCCAGCCGCCCAGGGTTCAGCTACGAGCAGTACTTC.

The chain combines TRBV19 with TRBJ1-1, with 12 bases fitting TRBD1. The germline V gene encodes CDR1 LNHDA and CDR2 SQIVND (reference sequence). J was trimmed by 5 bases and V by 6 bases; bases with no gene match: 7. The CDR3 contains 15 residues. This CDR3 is CASRAGTGGGTEAFF. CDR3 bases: TGTGCCAGTAGGGCCGGGACAGGGGGCGGGACTGAAGCTTTCTTT.

The chain's CDR3 is CASSHSDRSNSPLHF. For the CDR3, the DNA is TGTGCCAGCAGCCACTCGGACAGGAGCAATTCACCCCTCCACTTT. This sequence joins TRBV5-6 and TRBJ1-6; 7 bases line up with TRBD1. CDR1 and CDR2 from the germline V gene are SGHDT and YYEEEE. The CDR3 extends over 15 amino acids. The V segment lost 4 bases and the J segment 7 bases; nucleotides outside the gene matches: 8.

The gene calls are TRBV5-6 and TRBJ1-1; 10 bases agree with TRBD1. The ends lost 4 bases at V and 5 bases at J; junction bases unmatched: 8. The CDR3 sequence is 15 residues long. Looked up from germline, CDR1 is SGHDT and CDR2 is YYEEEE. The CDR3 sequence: CASSGSGTGETEAFF. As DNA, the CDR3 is TGTGCCAGCAGCGGCTCCGGGACAGGGGAAACTGAAGCTTTCTTT.

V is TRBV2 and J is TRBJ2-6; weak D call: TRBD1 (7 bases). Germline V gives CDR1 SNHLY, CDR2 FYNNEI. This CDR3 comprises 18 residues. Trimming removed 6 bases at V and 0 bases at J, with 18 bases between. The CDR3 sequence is CASSGGTQGSSGANVLTF. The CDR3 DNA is TGTGCCAGCAGCGGGGGCACACAGGGGAGCTCTGGGGCCAACGTCCTGACTTTC.

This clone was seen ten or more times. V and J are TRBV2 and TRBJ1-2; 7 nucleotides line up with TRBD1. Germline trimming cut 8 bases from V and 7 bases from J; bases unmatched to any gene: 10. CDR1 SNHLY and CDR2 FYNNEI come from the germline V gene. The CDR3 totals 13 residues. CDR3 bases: TGTGCCAGCTCTACAGGGGAGAAGGGTGGCTACACCTTC. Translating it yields CASSTGEKGGYTF.

The CDR3 bases are TGTGCCAGCAGCGTAGGGTCAGGAGACTATAGCAATCAGCCCCAGCATTTT. This codes for CASSVGSGDYSNQPQHF. The chain links TRBV9 to TRBJ1-5, with no clear D. In germline, CDR1 is SGDLS, CDR2 YYNGEE. Trimming took 0 bases from V and 0 from J, leaving 13 bases between them. The CDR3 is 17 residues long.